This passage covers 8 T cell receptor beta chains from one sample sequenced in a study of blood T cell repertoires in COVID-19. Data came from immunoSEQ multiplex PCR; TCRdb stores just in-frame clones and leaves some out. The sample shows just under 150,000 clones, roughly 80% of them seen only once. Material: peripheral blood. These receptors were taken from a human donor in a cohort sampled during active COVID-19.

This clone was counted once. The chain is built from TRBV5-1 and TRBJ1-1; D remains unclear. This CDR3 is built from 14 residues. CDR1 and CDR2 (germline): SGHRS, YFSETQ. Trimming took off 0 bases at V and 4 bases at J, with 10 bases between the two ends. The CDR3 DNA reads TGCGCCAGCAGCTTGGAGAGGGAGGGCACTGAAGCTTTCTTT. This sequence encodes CASSLEREGTEAFF.

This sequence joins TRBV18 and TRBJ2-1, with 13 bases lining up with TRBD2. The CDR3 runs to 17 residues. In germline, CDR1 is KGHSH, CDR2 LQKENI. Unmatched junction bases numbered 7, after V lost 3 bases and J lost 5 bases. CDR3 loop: CASSPPPGTSGDNEQFF. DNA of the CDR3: TGTGCCAGCTCACCTCCACCCGGGACTAGCGGGGACAATGAGCAGTTCTTC.

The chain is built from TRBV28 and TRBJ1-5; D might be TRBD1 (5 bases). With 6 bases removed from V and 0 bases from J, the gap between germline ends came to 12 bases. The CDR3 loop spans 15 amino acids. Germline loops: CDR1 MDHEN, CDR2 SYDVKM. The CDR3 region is CASSITGYSNQPQHF. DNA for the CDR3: TGTGCCAGCAGCATAACAGGTTATAGCAATCAGCCCCAGCATTTT.

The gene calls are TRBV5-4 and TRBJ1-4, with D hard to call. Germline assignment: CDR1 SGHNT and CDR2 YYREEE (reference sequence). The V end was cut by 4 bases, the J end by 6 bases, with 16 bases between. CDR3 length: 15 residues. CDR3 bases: TGTGCCAGCAGCCGATATAGCGGGAGGGATGAAAAACTGTTTTTT. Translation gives CASSRYSGRDEKLFF.

This CDR3 is CASSPSLGAHNEQFF. The CDR3, as DNA: TGTGCCAGCAGCCCCTCATTAGGGGCTCACAATGAGCAGTTCTTC. The rearrangement uses TRBV11-2 and TRBJ2-1, with D possibly being TRBD1 (5 bases). V was pared by 5 bases and J by 5 bases, with 16 bases between. CDR1 is SGHAT, CDR2 FQNNGV, per germline. The CDR3 has 15 amino acids.

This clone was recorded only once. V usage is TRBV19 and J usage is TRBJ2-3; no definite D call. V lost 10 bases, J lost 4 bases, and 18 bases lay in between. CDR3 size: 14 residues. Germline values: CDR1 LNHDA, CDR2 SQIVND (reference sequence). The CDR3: CATSTGWVPDTQYF. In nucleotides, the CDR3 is TGTGCCACTTCCACCGGGTGGGTCCCAGATACGCAGTATTTT.

Here the CDR3 reads CAWSTSEKLFF. The CDR3 DNA reads TGTGCCTGGAGTACTAGCGAAAAACTGTTTTTT. The chain is built from TRBV30 and TRBJ1-4; D gene uncertain. The CDR3 loop spans 11 amino acids. The germline V and J ends were trimmed by 2 bases and 8 bases, with 6 bases remaining between them. The germline V gene has CDR1 GTSNPN and CDR2 SVGIG (reference sequence).

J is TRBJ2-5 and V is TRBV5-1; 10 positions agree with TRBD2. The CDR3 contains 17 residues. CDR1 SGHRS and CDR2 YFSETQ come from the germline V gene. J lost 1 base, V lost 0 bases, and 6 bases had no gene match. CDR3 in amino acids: CASSLVGTSATQETQYF. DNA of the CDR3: TGCGCCAGCAGCTTGGTGGGGACTAGCGCCACCCAAGAGACCCAGTACTTC.